A single sample gave rise to the 18 T cell receptor beta chains below, sequenced in a study of blood T cell repertoires in COVID-19. Data came from immunoSEQ multiplex PCR; TCRdb stores just in-frame clones and leaves some out. The sample lists about 290,000 clones, around nine tenths seen once, with about 1.7% in the top ten. The source material was PBMCs or T cells enriched from blood (not recorded which). These receptors were collected from a woman between 40 and 50 years old who had recovered from COVID-19.

The rearrangement links TRBV4-1 to TRBJ1-2; 9 bases agree with TRBD1. This CDR3 comprises 15 residues. CDR1 is MGHRA and CDR2 is YSYEKL in the germline V gene. The J segment lost 2 bases and the V segment lost 1 base, leaving 2 bases of the junction unmatched. CDR3 amino acids: CASSQAGTGNYGYTF. The CDR3, as DNA: TGCGCCAGCAGCCAAGCGGGGACAGGGAACTATGGCTACACCTTC.

This chain links TRBV7-2 with TRBJ2-1, with D tentatively TRBD2 (5 bases). There are 15 residues in the CDR3. Germline V gene data show CDR1 as SGHTA and CDR2 as FQGNSA. V lost 5 bases and J lost 5, with 16 bases in between. The CDR3 protein is CASSPVASSHNEQFF. The CDR3 bases are TGTGCCAGCAGCCCAGTCGCTAGCAGTCACAATGAGCAGTTCTTC.

This CDR3 is CASSLEQPGQGNYGYTF. DNA for the CDR3: TGCGCCAGCAGCTTGGAACAACCGGGACAGGGGAACTATGGCTACACCTTC. V usage is TRBV5-1 and J usage is TRBJ1-2; 10 nucleotides match TRBD1. Trimming at V came to 0 bases and at J to 2 bases, leaving 7 bases not matched to a gene. Germline-derived CDR1 and CDR2 are SGHRS and YFSETQ. CDR3 size: 17 residues.

The chain is built from TRBV9 and TRBJ1-1; a possible D gene is TRBD1 (5 bases). Between the trimmed V and J ends, which lost 6 bases and 1 base, there was a span of 19 bases. There are 16 residues in the CDR3. The germline V gene has CDR1 SGDLS and CDR2 YYNGEE. CDR3 DNA: TGTGCCAGCAACGCGGGGGTATCAGCCGGGAACACTGAAGCTTTCTTT. This translates into CASNAGVSAGNTEAFF.

In its sample, this clone was seen a few times. The J gene is TRBJ2-5, the V gene TRBV5-6; D gene ambiguous. The germline V gene encodes CDR1 SGHDT and CDR2 YYEEEE. The CDR3 has 15 amino acids. The ends were cut back, 0 bases at V and 2 bases at J, with 11 bases in the middle. Here the CDR3 DNA reads TGTGCCAGCAGCTTGGTTTATGTGCTACAAGAGACCCAGTACTTC. Residues: CASSLVYVLQETQYF.

The chain uses TRBV9 and TRBJ1-2; possible D gene TRBD1, 6 bases. V was shortened by 1 base and J by 3 bases, with 13 bases between the two germline ends. There are 15 residues in the CDR3. Germline assignment: CDR1 SGDLS and CDR2 YYNGEE. The CDR3 region has the DNA TGTGCCAGCAGCGTATTCAGGGGAGGGGACTATGGCTACACCTTC. Amino acid sequence: CASSVFRGGDYGYTF.

This chain links TRBV5-1 with TRBJ2-3; 7 nucleotides line up with TRBD2. The CDR3 is 15 amino acids. Trimming at V came to 4 bases and at J to 2 bases, leaving 7 bases not matched to a gene. Germline V gives CDR1 SGHRS, CDR2 YFSETQ. DNA for the CDR3: TGCGCCAGCAGCAAGAGACTAGCCCTCACAGATACGCAGTATTTT. This gives the protein CASSKRLALTDTQYF.

This rearrangement joins TRBV3-1 (or the pseudogene TRBV3-2) to TRBJ1-2; D perhaps matches TRBD1 (5 bases). Looked up from germline, CDR1 is LGHDT and CDR2 is YNNKEL (reference sequence). The CDR3 has 14 residues. Trimming left V 5 bases short and J 6 bases short, with 16 bases between. The CDR3 protein is CASSSIQGVDGYTF. The CDR3 nucleotides read TGTGCCAGCAGCTCAATTCAGGGTGTGGATGGCTACACCTTC.

The chain has TRBV30 and TRBJ1-1; 11 bases match TRBD1. The CDR3 totals 18 residues. The ends lost 6 bases at V and 5 bases at J; junction bases unmatched: 20. CDR1 is GTSNPN and CDR2 is SVGIG in the germline V gene (reference sequence). The CDR3 protein is CACKGGTGGRYSNTEAFF. The CDR3 coding sequence is TGTGCCTGCAAAGGAGGGACAGGGGGTCGCTATTCCAATACTGAAGCTTTCTTT.

V is TRBV19 and J is TRBJ2-1; TRBD1 is a possible D gene (6 bases). V lost 4 bases, J lost 8 bases, and 27 bases lay in between. The CDR3 spans 18 residues. Germline assignment: CDR1 LNHDA and CDR2 SQIVND (reference sequence). The CDR3 region is CASSTKQTGTTKAYEQFF. CDR3 nucleotide sequence: TGTGCCAGTAGTACGAAGCAAACCGGGACAACTAAAGCATATGAGCAGTTCTTC.

The chain combines TRBV6-2 or TRBV6-3 with TRBJ2-7; the D gene is possibly TRBD2 (6 bases). V lost 5 bases and J 2 bases, leaving 25 bases between the germline ends. This CDR3 comprises 18 residues. The germline CDR1 and CDR2 sequences are MNHEY and SVGEGT. The CDR3 nucleotides are TGTGCCAGCAGTACCCAACCCGGGGGAAGCAGACCCCCCTACGAGCAGTACTTC. Protein product: CASSTQPGGSRPPYEQYF.

The chain links TRBV10-2 to TRBJ2-3, with 10 bases matching TRBD2. Trimming at V came to 8 bases and at J to 6 bases, leaving 11 bases not matched to a gene. The CDR3 sequence is 15 residues long. CDR1 is WSHSY and CDR2 is SAAADI in the germline V gene. CDR3 DNA: TGCGCCAGCTCCCCCGCAGCGGGGGGGGCCGATACGCAGTATTTT. Its protein product is CASSPAAGGADTQYF.

This clone was recorded only once. The chain combines TRBV25-1 with TRBJ1-2; TRBD1 is a possible D gene (5 bases). V lost 6 bases and J lost 3, with 11 bases in between. CDR1 is MGHDK, CDR2 SYGVNS, per germline. The CDR3 extends over 13 amino acids. The CDR3 nucleotides read TGTGCCAGCAGACAGACAGACTACTATGGCTACACCTTC. Translating gives CASRQTDYYGYTF.

The chain combines TRBV5-1 with TRBJ1-4; no clear D gene. CDR1 is SGHRS, CDR2 YFSETQ, per germline. The CDR3 has 14 residues. Trimming removed 2 bases at V and 8 bases at J, with 13 bases between. In DNA form, the CDR3 reads TGCGCCAGCAGCTTTTTAACAGACACCGAAAAACTGTTTTTT. Translated: CASSFLTDTEKLFF.

This sequence joins TRBV18 and TRBJ2-7; 9 bases line up with TRBD2. The junction had 14 bases not matched to a gene; V was cut back by 0 bases and J by 11 bases. Germline V lookup: CDR1 KGHSH, CDR2 LQKENI. The CDR3 consists of 16 residues. The CDR3 loop is CASSPPEISGSGRKYF. CDR3 sequence (DNA): TGTGCCAGCTCACCACCGGAAATTAGCGGGAGTGGGAGAAAGTACTTC.

The chain recombines TRBV7-8 with TRBJ1-2, with 8 bases aligning to TRBD1. There are 14 residues in the CDR3. Trimming removed 5 bases from V and 2 bases from J; junction bases left unmatched: 4. The V gene's germline CDR1 is SGHVS and CDR2 FQNEAQ. For the CDR3, the DNA is TGTGCCAGCAGCACGGACAGGGAAAACTATGGCTACACCTTC. This encodes CASSTDRENYGYTF.

J is TRBJ2-1 and V is TRBV11-2; 8 bases agree with TRBD2. V was clipped by 5 bases and J by 7 bases; unmatched bases: 13. Germline V gene lookup returns CDR1 SGHAT and CDR2 FQNNGV. The CDR3 is 16 amino acids. This CDR3 is CASSPSGSGIMNEQFF. In DNA, the CDR3 is TGTGCCAGCAGCCCTTCGGGTAGCGGGATAATGAATGAGCAGTTCTTC.

The V call is TRBV5-1, the J call TRBJ2-3, with 9 positions matching TRBD1. CDR3 length equals 16 residues. The germline V gene has CDR1 SGHRS and CDR2 YFSETQ. J was trimmed by 4 bases and V by 4 bases; bases with no gene match: 10. CDR3 protein: CASSARDRAIPDTQYF. As DNA, the CDR3 is TGCGCCAGCAGCGCACGGGACAGGGCTATCCCAGATACGCAGTATTTT.